This TCR beta chain was sequenced for a study of shared clonotypes between healthy human individuals (dated by TCRdb to the early 2020s). At the level of the whole study: A couple of women and a few men aged 18 to 49 years were included in the cohort. Leukapheresis yielded between about 0.9 and 10 billion PBMCs per donor. Different laboratories and diverse techniques were used to prepare libraries and sequence TCR repertoires, to increase sequencing depth and limit assay-specific biases. The study deeply sequenced blood TCR repertoires of several healthy adults to estimate repertoire size and the extent of clonotype sharing between individuals. For each donor, CD4 naive and CD4 memory were each run on three plates, CD8 naive on two plates, and CD8 memory on one plate.

V gives up 0 bases and J gives up 3 bases, and the segment between their germline ends measures 10 bases. From the germline V gene, CDR1 is SGDLS and CDR2 is YYNGEE. The CDR3 numbers 14 residues from cysteine through phenylalanine. Only the CDR3 part of the read is kept: 42 bases, read in frame from the first base. Here is what the overall study found, with its caveats: Even with the large sequencing depth, rarefaction of the sorted-subset datasets indicated that sequencing was incomplete. Because the study included only a small number of donors, the genetic and exposure-history diversity represented was limited. Estimated clonotype richness was generally larger for naive than for memory subsets. Compared with non-shared clonotypes, clonotypes shared by all four sorted-subset donors had higher generation probabilities. Pairwise subsampling led to the expectation that sequencing depth would affect the degree of clonotype sharing among donors. Sampling was restricted to blood, and TCR repertoires in tissues likely differ from the TCR repertoires found in blood. Sharing across several donors was observed for around 5% of naive CD4, 3.5% of naive CD8, 2% to 2.5% of memory CD4, and around 0.4% of memory CD8 clonotypes.

Using the deep immunoSEQ assay, multiplex PCR amplified TCR CDR3 regions from genomic DNA. Extracted genomic DNA from each cell subset was distributed evenly across all wells of several immunoSEQ 96-well plates, and each plate was treated as a replicate. For sorted subsets, about 220 ng of genomic DNA, equivalent to some 33,000 T cell genomes, went into each replicate PCR. Purified libraries were quantified with a Qubit 3.0 fluorometer, sized on a Bioanalyzer 2100, and re-quantified with the KAPA Library Quantification kit. A separate single-read 150-cycle Illumina NextSeq 550 flow cell was used to sequence each immunoSEQ 96-well plate. As for how the authors treated the data: Because the immunoSEQ output included only junctional sequences and no quality scores, the filtering could not be the same as the filtering used for full-length reads. Sequences were annotated with PyIR, a Python wrapper for IgBLAST v1.9, and V/J genes and CDR3 were assigned using IMGT germline references. Reads were removed for weak V/J assignments (E-value above 1e-6), missing CDR3, stop codons, out-of-frame junctions, or ambiguous translated residues. V3J clonotypes were defined as sequences sharing an identical inferred V gene, J gene, and CDR3 amino acid sequence. To compute the percentage overlap between repertoires, the number of shared unique clonotypes was divided by the size of the smaller repertoire. RTK rarefaction, the Chao1 estimator, and Recon v2.1 estimates of unobserved clonotypes were used to assess repertoire richness. OLGA was used to compute generation probabilities for all TCRbeta clonotypes that the gDNA method yielded from a handful of donors. As stored in TCRdb, this immuneACCESS dataset retains in-frame rearrangements with V and J assigned. A fraction of the clones does not appear; measured against another copy, unresolved V genes explain less than half of the discrepancy, and the remainder lacks a known reason. That table supplies the V and J calls and clone size; D and trimming were determined from the DNA. This sample lists 550,000 to 800,000 clones; about nine tenths were detected once. The ten largest clones capture 34% of the sample.

Remarks on this clone: Its antigen specificity is not known. Qualities for individual bases were not recorded, and no much larger clone is one base off.

Healthy HIV-negative adults with no recently reported acute infections or vaccinations were included as donors. Every donor was a Caucasian adult residing in Nashville, Tennessee, USA. The CD8 memory samples were a combination of magnetically selected CD45RO+ cells and CCR7-negative CD45RA+ effector memory (TemRA) cells. After blood collection by leukapheresis, PBMCs were isolated using Ficoll-Histopaque density gradient centrifugation and then cryopreserved in the vapor phase of liquid nitrogen. Purity and quantity of every magnetically sorted T cell population were checked by analytical flow cytometry. Each sorted fraction had its genomic DNA isolated and then quantified by UV absorbance on a Nanodrop 2000c.

The sequencing sample was made of memory CD8+ T cells from PBMCs. The sample's cell subset or site, from its label and the paper: CD45RO+ cells pooled with CCR7-negative TemRA cells. The chain was built from TRBV9 and TRBJ2-7; no D segment can be confidently identified. The TCR comes from a man aged 18 to 30 in good health. Some clones in this sample may be carry-over from other donors' samples. DNA sequence: TGTGCCAGCAGCGTAGGCGCAGGCGACTACGAGCAGTACTTC. Translated, it reads CASSVGAGDYEQYF.